These 6 T cell receptor beta chains originate from one sample sequenced in a study of T-cell memory formation after mild COVID-19 (dated by TCRdb to 2020 to 2022). Library creation used 5' RACE. The sample was run on an Illumina NovaSeq 6000. The raw public data were reprocessed by TCRdb itself: fastp quality trimming at Q25, MiXCR clonotype calling, in-frame beta chains only. Duplicate CDR3 protein sequences are folded into a single record with the most common DNA and genes. The table for this sample lists about 390,000 distinct CDR3 sequences; roughly 15% of them were counted only once. The top ten clonotypes cover 20% to 25% of the sample. The sample consisted of PBMCs or a T cell subset sorted from them (not recorded which). The source of these receptors is a man aged 18 to 29 who had mild COVID-19 (a few samples of this study predate the infection). The sample titles of this study are shuffled in the database, so cell type and time point are left out; the donor was told from shared clones.

This clonotype was seen ten or more times. This rearrangement joins TRBV12-3 or TRBV12-4 to TRBJ2-7, with TRBD2 identical over 14 bases. The V gene end was trimmed by 6 bases and the J gene end by 2 bases; junction bases not matched to a gene: 9. This CDR3 is 17 amino acids long. CDR3 loop: CASSSRTSGGTTYEQYV. Here the CDR3 DNA reads TGTGCCAGCAGCTCCAGGACTAGCGGGGGGACCACCTACGAGCAGTACGTC.

The rearrangement uses TRBV7-3 and TRBJ2-1; the D gene is possibly TRBD2 (5 bases). This CDR3 has 15 residues. V was trimmed by 6 bases and J by 0 bases, leaving 12 bases between them. From germline, CDR1 is SGHTA and CDR2 FQGTGA. The CDR3 DNA is TGTGCCAGCAGTCCCCTGGGGAGCTCCTACAATGAGCAGTTCTTC. Translation gives CASSPLGSSYNEQFF.

This clonotype was seen a few times. This chain joins TRBV9 and TRBJ1-2, with TRBD1 matching 7 bases. V dropped 8 bases and J dropped 1; count of bases not matched to a gene: 11. CDR3 size: 15 residues. In germline, CDR1 is SGDLS, CDR2 YYNGEE. CDR3 sequence reads: CASTLAGGSNYGYTF. The CDR3 region has the DNA TGTGCCAGTACCTTGGCAGGGGGAAGTAACTATGGCTACACCTTC.

In this sample, this clonotype turned up many times. The junction shows a germline mismatch at one end, possibly a read error. The chain is built from TRBV5-1 and TRBJ2-6; D is unclear. This CDR3 spans 15 amino acids. Germline V lookup: CDR1 SGHRS, CDR2 YFSETQ. CDR3 loop: CASSLSGSGANVLTF. CDR3 bases: TGTGCCAGCAGCTTATCCGGGTCTGGGGCCAACGTCCTGACTTTC. Drawing the rest from reference TRBV5-1 and TRBJ2-6, the complete variable domain is KAGVTQTPRYLIKTRGQQVTLSCSPISGHRSVSWYQQTPGQGLQFLFEYFSETQRNKGNFPGRFSGRQFSNSRSEMNVSTLELGDSALYLCASSLSGSGANVLTFGAGSRLTVL.

The chain links TRBV6-2 or TRBV6-3 to TRBJ1-5; D perhaps matches TRBD1 (6 bases). Looked up from germline, CDR1 is MNHEY and CDR2 is SVGEGT. Trimming pared 5 bases from V and 1 base from J, leaving 12 bases between. The CDR3 has 15 residues. The CDR3 DNA sequence: TGTGCCAGCAGTACAGGACAGCCCAGCAATCAGCCCCAGCATTTT. It codes for CASSTGQPSNQPQHF.

This clonotype was observed a handful of times. V gene TRBV5-1 combines with J gene TRBJ2-7, with D perhaps matching TRBD2 (6 bases). In germline, CDR1 is SGHRS, CDR2 YFSETQ. CDR3 size: 14 residues. Trimming pared 4 bases from V and 4 bases from J, leaving 15 bases between. The DNA for the CDR3 is TGCGCCAGCAGCCCGGGACTGACGGGGTACGAGCAGTACGTC. Translated, it gives CASSPGLTGYEQYV.